These 18 T cell receptor beta chains came from one sample sequenced in a study of blood T cells in healthy people across ages. A sample-barcoded 5' primer and a J-beta primer mix were used in a second PCR of roughly 6 to 11 cycles. From the 5' RACE reads, TCRdb called clonotypes with MiXCR, one entry per CDR3 protein. Of 1,300,000 or so distinct CDR3 sequences in the sample, approximately 59% are singletons; the top ten hold 5.5% to 8%. The material sequenced was blood. These receptors were taken from a man aged 18 to 30 in good health.

The chain joins TRBV29-1 to TRBJ1-1, with D hard to call. Trimming took 2 bases from V and 7 from J, leaving 8 bases between them. Germline CDR1 reads SQVTM; CDR2 reads ANQGSEA. The CDR3 length is 11 residues. The CDR3 DNA follows: TGCAGCGTTGAACGGGTGGGTGAAGCTTTCTTT. Amino acids: CSVERVGEAFF.

The chain uses TRBV20-1 and TRBJ2-3; a possible D gene is TRBD1 (5 bases). CDR1 and CDR2 from the germline V gene are DFQATT and SNEGSKA (reference sequence). The CDR3 consists of 15 residues. CDR3 protein: CSTPLKGHRADTQYF. The DNA for the CDR3 is TGCAGCACCCCTCTAAAGGGGCACAGAGCAGATACGCAGTATTTT.

V and J are TRBV7-2 and TRBJ2-5, with 11 bases lining up with TRBD2. The V and J ends lost 3 bases and 6 bases, in that order; junction bases with no gene match: 12. Germline-derived CDR1 and CDR2 are SGHTA and FQGNSA. This CDR3 spans 17 amino acids. CDR3 loop: CASSLVVSGGAGQTQYF. The DNA for the CDR3 is TGTGCCAGCAGCTTGGTCGTTAGCGGGGGGGCCGGGCAGACCCAGTACTTC.

The V and J genes are TRBV28 and TRBJ2-3; possibly TRBD1 for D (6 bases). The CDR3 extends over 14 amino acids. V was clipped by 4 bases and J by 2 bases, with 10 bases between them. Germline values: CDR1 MDHEN, CDR2 SYDVKM. The CDR3 sequence is CASSSGQNTDTQYF. The CDR3 bases are TGTGCCAGCAGTTCTGGACAGAACACAGATACGCAGTATTTT.

The chain joins TRBV21-1 to TRBJ1-5. TRBV21-1 is a pseudogene segment. The CDR3 runs to 15 residues. The CDR3 reads CASSNKGYSNQPQHF. CDR3 DNA sequence: TGTGCCAGCAGCAATAAGGGCTATAGCAATCAGCCCCAGCATTTT.

This clonotype was observed a handful of times. Sequence at one end of the junction differs from germline and may be a read error. The CDR3: CASSQDLSAYEQYF. CDR3 in DNA: TGTGCTAGCAGCCAAGATTTGTCGGCCTACGAGCAGTACTTC. J is TRBJ2-7 and V is TRBV4-2; no firm D call. The CDR3 runs 14 residues. In germline, CDR1 is LGHNA, CDR2 YNFKEQ.

The gene calls are TRBV5-6 and TRBJ1-6, with D possibly being TRBD1 (6 bases). Trimming took off 6 bases at V and 6 bases at J, with 13 bases between the two ends. The CDR3 length is 14 residues. Germline V gives CDR1 SGHDT, CDR2 YYEEEE. The CDR3 DNA sequence: TGTGCCAGCACCCTGACAGGCTCTAATTCACCCCTCCACTTT. Protein sequence: CASTLTGSNSPLHF.

This sequence joins TRBV7-6 and TRBJ1-1, with unresolved D. The CDR3 runs to 13 residues. The germline gives CDR1 SGHVS, CDR2 FNYEAQ. Trimming stripped 6 bases from V and 4 bases from J, with 12 bases between. CDR3 loop: CASSGEVSTEAFF. The CDR3 DNA reads TGTGCCAGCAGTGGGGAGGTGAGCACTGAAGCTTTCTTT.

This clonotype has only a few counts. V gene TRBV11-1 combines with J gene TRBJ2-7; TRBD2 is a possible D gene (6 bases). Trimming took 1 base from V and 3 from J, leaving 10 bases between them. In germline, CDR1 is SGHAT, CDR2 FQDESV (reference sequence). This CDR3 is built from 14 residues. CDR3 in DNA: TGTGCCAGCAGCTTAGAGCGGGTGAGCTACGAGCAGTACTTC. Protein product: CASSLERVSYEQYF.

A few counts support this clonotype. The chain links TRBV4-1 to TRBJ2-3; 9 bases match TRBD1. Germline values: CDR1 MGHRA, CDR2 YSYEKL. V was clipped by 1 base and J by 3 bases; unmatched bases: 8. The CDR3 covers 17 residues. The CDR3 region has the DNA TGCGCCAGCAGCCAAGGGGGACAGGGAAAGTTTACAGATACGCAGTATTTT. Amino acids: CASSQGGQGKFTDTQYF.

The chain recombines TRBV20-1 with TRBJ1-2, with TRBD1 matching 7 bases. V lost 0 bases and J lost 4; bases outside the gene matches: 8. The CDR3 is 15 residues long. In germline, CDR1 is DFQATT, CDR2 SNEGSKA (reference sequence). This chain's CDR3 is CSARDVAGGAYGYTF. DNA of the CDR3: TGCAGTGCTAGAGATGTGGCAGGGGGAGCCTATGGCTACACCTTC.

The J gene is TRBJ1-1, the V gene TRBV10-3; 9 bases fit TRBD1. V shed 3 bases and J 1 base; nucleotides not matched to a gene: 3. Per germline, CDR1 ENHRY and CDR2 SYGVKD. CDR3 length: 15 residues. CDR3 bases: TGTGCCATCAGTGAACAGGGGGCTAGGAACACTGAAGCTTTCTTT. Protein sequence: CAISEQGARNTEAFF.

Notes on this clonotype: The junction departs from the called germline gene at one end, perhaps through a read error. The chain couples TRBV2 to TRBJ2-1; the match to TRBD1 covers 9 bases. This CDR3 comprises 14 residues. Germline lookup yields CDR1 SNHLY and CDR2 FYNNEI. DNA for the CDR3: TGTACCAGCGTGAAGTGGACAGGGGAAAGTGAGCAGTTCTTC. Protein sequence: CTSVKWTGESEQFF.

The chain employs TRBV4-2 and TRBJ2-7; 7 nucleotides agree with TRBD2. Per the germline V gene, CDR1 is LGHNA and CDR2 is YNFKEQ. Trimming removed 0 bases from V and 6 bases from J; junction bases left unmatched: 8. This CDR3 contains 15 residues. The CDR3 loop reads CASSQDGRDEGEQYF. Here the CDR3 DNA reads TGTGCCAGCAGCCAAGATGGGAGGGATGAAGGCGAGCAGTACTTC.

J is TRBJ2-3 and V is TRBV4-1; the D is unclear. Deletions cut 1 base from V and 0 bases from J, with 23 bases between. The germline V gene has CDR1 MGHRA and CDR2 YSYEKL. The CDR3 runs 20 residues. CDR3 bases: TGCGCCAGCAGCCAAGCTCTCTCCCCATGGATAGCCGGTAGCACAGATACGCAGTATTTT. Amino acids: CASSQALSPWIAGSTDTQYF.

This chain links TRBV5-4 with TRBJ2-1, with D possibly TRBD1 on 5 matching bases. Trimming left V 0 bases short and J 5 bases short, with 12 bases between. The CDR3 runs 15 residues. Germline CDR1 SGHNT, CDR2 YYREEE (reference sequence). The DNA of the CDR3 is TGTGCCAGCAGCTTGGGGCGGCAGGGTAACAATGAGCAGTTCTTC. Its protein is CASSLGRQGNNEQFF. Full variable domain (outside the CDR3, taken from reference TRBV5-4 and TRBJ2-1): ETGVTQSPTHLIKTRGQQVTLRCSSQSGHNTVSWYQQALGQGPQFIFQYYREEENGRGNFPPRFSGLQFPNYSSELNVNALELDDSALYLCASSLGRQGNNEQFFGPGTRLTVL.

The chain has TRBV3-1 and TRBJ1-1; 8 bases are shared with TRBD1. Germline V lookup: CDR1 LGHDT, CDR2 YNNKEL (reference sequence). The ends lost 4 bases at V and 4 bases at J; junction bases unmatched: 5. This CDR3 is 14 amino acids long. Written as DNA, the CDR3 is TGTGCCAGCAGCCTTTTTACAGGGGGCACTGAAGCTTTCTTT. This translates into CASSLFTGGTEAFF.

The chain is built from TRBV20-1 and TRBJ2-1; D is uncertain. This CDR3 comprises 12 residues. The V end lost 2 bases, the J end lost 4 bases, and 6 bases lay between the germline ends. The germline V gene encodes CDR1 DFQATT and CDR2 SNEGSKA (reference sequence). The DNA of the CDR3 is TGCAGTGCTAGAATGGCTTACAATGAGCAGTTCTTC. Protein: CSARMAYNEQFF.